This T cell receptor beta chain stems from a study of vaccination and CD4 T cells after COVID-19. Study-wide background: Nasal swab PCR had detected SARS-CoV-2 in convalescent patients, nine mild and one severe. Post-diagnosis, post-COVID samples were collected after a median approximately 110 days, ranging 35 to 161.

Treatment described: approximately 10-day PBMC culture with coronavirus spike peptide pools or control peptides (ViraFEST assay). Sequenced with the Oncomine TCR Beta short-read assay was DNA taken from cultured CD4+ T cells. The source of extracted genomic DNA was cultured CD4+ T cells. TCRdb called the PCR reads again in MiXCR, with one record for every CDR3 protein. The sample includes around 13,000 distinct CDR3 sequences, around 50% seen only once; the top ten take 20% to 25%. With respect to this clonotype: Its target is not known.

Germline V CDR1 and CDR2: SEHNR, FQNEAQ (reference sequence). This CDR3 contains 16 residues. Trimming stripped 1 base from V and 8 bases from J, with 20 bases between. This chain uses TRBV7-9 with TRBJ1-2; tentatively, D is TRBD1 (5 bases). The source is a human donor who had recovered from COVID-19. Material for sequencing was CD4+ T cells from blood, cultured in vitro. The CDR3 is CASSLVGGKGMGGYTF. Here the CDR3 DNA reads TGTGCCAGCAGCTTAGTTGGCGGTAAGGGGATGGGCGGCTACACCTTC.